The 5 T cell receptor beta chains below were found in one sample sequenced in a study of cytomegalovirus exposure and HLA in healthy donors. Amplification used 60 Vbeta primers and 13 Jbeta primers. Produced via immunoSEQ multiplex PCR; TCRdb's table is partial and in-frame only. The sample consists of under 95,000 clones, roughly 70% of them appearing once. The sequencing input was PBMCs. The receptors originated from a woman in her thirties or forties in good health and CMV-seropositive.

The genes are TRBV19 and TRBJ1-2, with TRBD1 identical over 8 bases. The CDR3 consists of 15 residues. V shed 4 bases, J shed 4 bases, and the junction held 8 bases outside the gene matches. Germline V lookup: CDR1 LNHDA, CDR2 SQIVND (reference sequence). The CDR3 DNA sequence: TGTGCCAGTAGTACCATGGGACAGGCTTTCTATGGCTACACCTTC. Translation: CASSTMGQAFYGYTF.

The rearrangement links TRBV9 to TRBJ1-6; D is ambiguous. CDR1 and CDR2 (germline): SGDLS, YYNGEE. The CDR3 loop spans 15 amino acids. V was pared by 3 bases and J by 8 bases, with 15 bases between. The DNA for the CDR3 is TGTGCCAGCAGCGCGGCCACCAACAGTTATTCACCCCTCCACTTT. Amino acids: CASSAATNSYSPLHF.

This chain connects TRBV6-1 to TRBJ1-1, with a weak D call TRBD1 (6 bases). Germline V lookup: CDR1 MNHNS, CDR2 SASEGT. This CDR3 is 14 amino acids long. Trimming shortened V by 5 bases and J by 5 bases, and 15 bases separated the two germline ends. CDR3 in DNA: TGTGCCAGCAGTCTCTCCAGGGGTGAGACTGAAGCTTTCTTT. The encoded protein is CASSLSRGETEAFF.

This clone has more than one count but fewer than ten. At one of its ends the junction is not consistent with the germline gene, which may arise from a read error. This rearrangement joins TRBV7-2 to TRBJ2-1; 8 bases agree with TRBD2. This CDR3 region has 13 residues. Germline V gives CDR1 SGHTA, CDR2 FQGNSA. As DNA, the CDR3 is TGCCCTCCAAAAGCGGGGGCCCACAATGAGCAGTTCTTC. This translates into CPPKAGAHNEQFF.

The rearrangement uses TRBV2 and TRBJ1-5; no firm D call. The CDR3 has 14 residues. V lost 4 bases, J lost 5 bases, and 12 bases lay in between. CDR1 and CDR2 from the germline V gene are SNHLY and FYNNEI. The CDR3 sequence: CASSGAPVDQPQHF. CDR3 nucleotides: TGTGCCAGCAGTGGTGCGCCGGTTGATCAGCCCCAGCATTTT. The whole variable domain, remainder taken from reference TRBV2 and TRBJ1-5, is EPEVTQTPSHQVTQMGQEVILRCVPISNHLYFYWYRQILGQKVEFLVSFYNNEISEKSEIFDDQFSVERPDGSNFTLKIRSTKLEDSAMYFCASSGAPVDQPQHFGDGTRLSIL.